The 30 T cell receptor beta chains in this list originate from one sample, sequenced in a study of beta chain features in type 1 diabetes. Reverse transcription of all isolated RNA meant that expressed TCRB transcripts were sequenced. This table comes from immunoSEQ multiplex PCR, and its TCRdb copy is limited to in-frame clones, with some not included. The sample has 70,000 to 95,000 clones; 30% to 40% are singletons. Source material: stem cell memory CD4+ T cells from blood. The receptors originated from a woman under 30 in good health.

This clone was counted a few times. The V call is TRBV7-2, the J call TRBJ2-1; D remains ambiguous. The CDR3 consists of 15 residues. From germline, CDR1 is SGHTA and CDR2 FQGNSA. V lost 2 bases to trimming and J lost 2 bases, with 10 bases between them. The CDR3 protein is CASSLRSPPYNEQFF. The CDR3 DNA follows: TGTGCCAGCAGCTTAAGGAGCCCCCCCTACAATGAGCAGTTCTTC. The full variable domain, rest sourced from reference TRBV7-2 and TRBJ2-1, is GAGVSQSPSNKVTEKGKDVELRCDPISGHTALYWYRQSLGQGLEFLIYFQGNSAPDKSGLPSDRFSAERTGGSVSTLTIQRTQQEDSAVYLCASSLRSPPYNEQFFGPGTRLTVL.

This clone showed up just a few times. This chain uses TRBV7-2 with TRBJ2-1; 10 bases fit TRBD1. CDR3 length: 14 residues. Germline V gives CDR1 SGHTA, CDR2 FQGNSA. Trimming took 5 bases from V and 9 from J; bases not matched to a gene: 7. The CDR3 spells CASSPRQGAIEQFF. CDR3 in DNA: TGTGCCAGCAGCCCCCGACAGGGGGCGATTGAGCAGTTCTTC.

This chain joins TRBV5-1 and TRBJ2-7; D is ambiguous. Trimming pared 0 bases from V and 4 bases from J, leaving 5 bases between. Germline values: CDR1 SGHRS, CDR2 YFSETQ. This CDR3 spans 12 amino acids. CDR3 nucleotide sequence: TGCGCCAGCAGCTTGGGGGCTTACGAGCAGTACTTC. It codes for CASSLGAYEQYF.

This clone was counted only a few times. This chain links TRBV27 with TRBJ1-1; D is undetermined. Trimming left V 5 bases short and J 3 bases short, with 10 bases between. CDR1 MNHEY and CDR2 SMNVEV come from the germline V gene (reference sequence). The CDR3 totals 13 residues. The CDR3 coding sequence is TGTGCCAGCAGTCGTAAGATAGACACTGAAGCTTTCTTT. Amino acids: CASSRKIDTEAFF.

This clone was observed a handful of times. J is TRBJ2-7 and V is TRBV29-1; 9 bases match TRBD2. V shed 4 bases and J 2 bases; nucleotides not matched to a gene: 0. Per the germline V gene, CDR1 is SQVTM and CDR2 is ANQGSEA. The CDR3 is made up of 12 amino acids. The CDR3 loop reads CSVGGRAYEQYF. CDR3 nucleotide sequence: TGCAGCGTTGGCGGGAGGGCCTACGAGCAGTACTTC.

This chain links TRBV14 with TRBJ2-3, with 12 bases identical to TRBD2. Looked up from germline, CDR1 is SGHDN and CDR2 is FVKESK. The CDR3 spans 15 residues. V lost 4 bases and J lost 3; bases outside the gene matches: 2. The CDR3, as DNA: TGTGCCAGCAGCCCGCTAGCGGGAGGGACAGATACGCAGTATTTT. Protein product: CASSPLAGGTDTQYF.

This clone was detected only a few times. The rearrangement uses TRBV14 and TRBJ2-7, with 8 bases fitting TRBD2. CDR1 and CDR2 from the germline V gene are SGHDN and FVKESK. The CDR3 consists of 20 residues. V lost 2 bases to trimming and J lost 2 bases; unmatched junction nucleotides: 20. The CDR3 region has the DNA TGTGCCAGCAGCCAAAGTAGCGGGGTTGGAGGGCTGCTGCGTCCCTACGAGCAGTACTTC. This gives the protein CASSQSSGVGGLLRPYEQYF.

The chain joins TRBV5-1 to TRBJ1-5, with D possibly TRBD1 on 6 matching bases. Germline V lookup: CDR1 SGHRS, CDR2 YFSETQ. The V and J ends lost 0 bases and 0 bases respectively, with 7 bases between them. The CDR3 loop spans 15 amino acids. CDR3: CASSLGTDSNQPQHF. In DNA form, the CDR3 reads TGCGCCAGCAGCTTGGGGACAGATAGCAATCAGCCCCAGCATTTT.

This clone was observed a handful of times. The sample holds other DNA sequences that translate to the same CDR3. The genes are TRBV30 and TRBJ2-5; D is ambiguous. In germline, CDR1 is GTSNPN, CDR2 SVGIG (reference sequence). V was clipped by 2 bases and J by 5 bases, with 6 bases between them. CDR3 size: 11 residues. Here the CDR3 reads CAWSPSETQYF. CDR3 bases: TGTGCCTGGAGTCCCTCTGAGACCCAGTACTTC.

This clone has more than one count but fewer than ten. This chain joins TRBV29-1 and TRBJ2-1, with D possibly matching TRBD2 (6 bases). This CDR3 has 11 residues. The V gene's germline CDR1 is SQVTM and CDR2 ANQGSEA. V was trimmed by 1 base and J by 12 bases, leaving 10 bases between them. CDR3 sequence reads: CSVEGGVGQFF. The CDR3 nucleotides are TGCAGCGTTGAAGGGGGGGTCGGGCAGTTCTTC.

This clone was seen more than once but under ten times. This chain uses TRBV2 with TRBJ1-5, with 7 positions matching TRBD1. Germline V CDR1 and CDR2: SNHLY, FYNNEI. Germline trimming cut 4 bases from V and 7 bases from J; bases unmatched to any gene: 4. CDR3 length: 13 residues. DNA of the CDR3: TGTGCCAGCAGTGCGACAGGGTGGCAGCCCCAGCATTTT. This gives the protein CASSATGWQPQHF.

Here the CDR3 DNA reads TGCAGCGTTGGGGGGCTGGGGGTTGATGCAGCTTTCTTT. Translation gives CSVGGLGVDAAFF. This chain joins TRBV29-1 and TRBJ1-1; D possibly corresponds to TRBD1 (6 bases). The CDR3 runs 13 residues. Germline lookup yields CDR1 SQVTM and CDR2 ANQGSEA. The V and J ends lost 4 bases and 10 bases respectively, with 19 bases between them.

The chain uses TRBV5-1 and TRBJ2-3; possible D gene TRBD1, 5 bases. This CDR3 has 16 residues. V lost 0 bases to trimming and J lost 2 bases, with 13 bases between them. Germline CDR1 and CDR2: SGHRS and YFSETQ. The CDR3 region has the DNA TGCGCCAGCAGCTTGGCTTTAACAGGAATCACAGATACGCAGTATTTT. Its protein product is CASSLALTGITDTQYF.

This clone came up a few times. The rearrangement links TRBV5-1 to TRBJ2-3; D is undetermined. V shed 4 bases and J shed 3 bases, with 3 bases lying between them. Germline V lookup: CDR1 SGHRS, CDR2 YFSETQ. This CDR3 is 11 amino acids long. In DNA, the CDR3 is TGCGCCAGCAGCCTGACAGATACGCAGTATTTT. This sequence encodes CASSLTDTQYF. Full variable domain (outside the CDR3, taken from reference TRBV5-1 and TRBJ2-3): KAGVTQTPRYLIKTRGQQVTLSCSPISGHRSVSWYQQTPGQGLQFLFEYFSETQRNKGNFPGRFSGRQFSNSRSEMNVSTLELGDSALYLCASSLTDTQYFGPGTRLTVL.

There are a few counts of this clone. The rearrangement links TRBV4-2 to TRBJ2-3; D might be TRBD2 (6 bases). The germline V and J ends were trimmed by 1 base and 1 base, with 12 bases remaining between them. The germline gives CDR1 LGHNA, CDR2 YNFKEQ. The CDR3 has 16 residues. This CDR3 is CASSQVSRGGTDTQYF. CDR3 nucleotide sequence: TGTGCCAGCAGCCAAGTTTCGCGCGGGGGCACAGATACGCAGTATTTT.

Only a few counts were recorded for this clone. J is TRBJ2-7 and V is TRBV2; 7 bases are shared with TRBD2. The junction had 11 bases not matched to a gene; V was cut back by 8 bases and J by 4 bases. CDR1 and CDR2 (germline): SNHLY, FYNNEI. This CDR3 is built from 14 residues. CDR3 region: CASVEGGSLYEQYF. The CDR3 DNA follows: TGTGCCAGCGTGGAAGGCGGGAGCCTTTACGAGCAGTACTTC. The variable domain in full, completed from reference TRBV2 and TRBJ2-7, reads EPEVTQTPSHQVTQMGQEVILRCVPISNHLYFYWYRQILGQKVEFLVSFYNNEISEKSEIFDDQFSVERPDGSNFTLKIRSTKLEDSAMYFCASVEGGSLYEQYFGPGTRLTVT.

This chain connects TRBV7-2 to TRBJ1-5; 7 positions match TRBD1. The germline gives CDR1 SGHTA, CDR2 FQGNSA. V lost 5 bases to trimming and J lost 4 bases; unmatched junction nucleotides: 2. This CDR3 is 13 amino acids long. The CDR3 DNA sequence: TGTGCCAGCAGCGGGGACAGAAATCAGCCCCAGCATTTT. Translated, it gives CASSGDRNQPQHF.

This clone was observed a handful of times. The chain recombines TRBV7-9 with TRBJ1-5; D unclear. V was pared by 10 bases and J by 1 base, with 11 bases between. There are 13 residues in the CDR3. Per germline, CDR1 SEHNR and CDR2 FQNEAQ (reference sequence). The CDR3 nucleotides are TGTGCCACCTCAGGAGGCAGCAATCAGCCCCAGCATTTT. Protein sequence: CATSGGSNQPQHF.

This clone turned up a few times. The chain links TRBV7-3 to TRBJ2-1, with D possibly TRBD1 on 6 matching bases. The CDR3 runs 16 residues. Germline V gene sequence: CDR1 SGHTA, CDR2 FQGTGA. V gave up 5 bases and J gave up 0 bases, with 14 bases separating them. The CDR3 is CASSPQGSSSYNEQFF. The CDR3 DNA is TGTGCCAGCAGCCCCCAGGGGTCGAGCTCCTACAATGAGCAGTTCTTC.

This chain connects TRBV18 to TRBJ1-2, with 12 bases identical to TRBD1. V shed 8 bases and J 7 bases; nucleotides not matched to a gene: 8. The CDR3 consists of 14 residues. CDR1 KGHSH and CDR2 LQKENI come from the germline V gene. Written as DNA, the CDR3 is TGTGCCAGCACTCGGGACAGGGGGCAGCTTGGCTACACCTTC. This encodes CASTRDRGQLGYTF.

The chain joins TRBV25-1 to TRBJ1-1; 7 nucleotides line up with TRBD1. V dropped 1 base and J dropped 7; count of bases not matched to a gene: 3. The CDR3 sequence is 13 residues long. From germline, CDR1 is MGHDK and CDR2 SYGVNS. The CDR3 protein is CASSELDRSEAFF. DNA of the CDR3: TGTGCCAGCAGTGAATTGGACAGGAGTGAAGCTTTCTTT.

The gene calls are TRBV5-6 and TRBJ1-1, with 8 bases identical to TRBD1. The CDR3 has 14 residues. CDR1 SGHDT and CDR2 YYEEEE come from the germline V gene. V gave up 0 bases and J gave up 6 bases; unmatched junction bases: 4. Written as DNA, the CDR3 is TGTGCCAGCAGCTTGGTGACAGGGGACGCTGAAGCTTTCTTT. Translating gives CASSLVTGDAEAFF.

This chain uses TRBV7-2 with TRBJ2-3, with D unresolved. Germline CDR1 SGHTA, CDR2 FQGNSA. V was cut by 5 bases and J by 3 bases, with 6 bases left in between. The CDR3 sequence is 12 residues long. The CDR3 reads CASSTRTDTQYF. The CDR3 nucleotides read TGTGCCAGCAGCACCCGGACAGATACGCAGTATTTT.

This clone was counted a few times. The chain is built from TRBV15 and TRBJ2-5; 11 bases align to TRBD2. J lost 3 bases, V lost 0 bases, and 15 bases had no gene match. Germline V gene data show CDR1 as LNHNV and CDR2 as YYDKDF (reference sequence). The CDR3 covers 20 residues. CDR3 amino acids: CATSREIGTSGVGGEETQYF. The CDR3, as DNA: TGTGCCACCAGCAGAGAAATTGGGACTAGCGGAGTCGGGGGCGAAGAGACCCAGTACTTC.

This clone was recorded only once. The chain is built from TRBV5-1 and TRBJ2-4; 10 bases are shared with TRBD1. Per the germline V gene, CDR1 is SGHRS and CDR2 is YFSETQ. The CDR3 has 17 residues. After removal of 4 bases from V and 9 bases from J, the junction contained 16 bases not matched to a gene. The CDR3 DNA reads TGCGCCAGCAGCCCTCCCGGGACAGGGGCGTACAACACCATTCAGTACTTC. Its translation is CASSPPGTGAYNTIQYF. Together with reference TRBV5-1 and TRBJ2-4, the CDR3 gives the full variable domain: KAGVTQTPRYLIKTRGQQVTLSCSPISGHRSVSWYQQTPGQGLQFLFEYFSETQRNKGNFPGRFSGRQFSNSRSEMNVSTLELGDSALYLCASSPPGTGAYNTIQYFGAGTRLSVL.

This clone was seen a few times. Here the CDR3 reads CASSRPSAYNEQFF. CDR3 sequence (DNA): TGTGCCAGTTCCCGGCCTAGCGCCTACAATGAGCAGTTCTTC. The chain uses TRBV25-1 and TRBJ2-1, with D possibly being TRBD2 (6 bases). CDR1 is MGHDK and CDR2 is SYGVNS in the germline V gene. V lost 9 bases and J 2 bases, leaving 14 bases between the germline ends. The CDR3 runs 14 residues.

The gene calls are TRBV9 and TRBJ2-5; no reliable D call. V gave up 2 bases and J gave up 7 bases, with 12 bases separating them. The CDR3 is made up of 13 amino acids. Germline-derived CDR1 and CDR2 are SGDLS and YYNGEE. CDR3 region: CASSVRLTGTQYF. As DNA, the CDR3 is TGTGCCAGCAGCGTCAGACTTACCGGGACCCAGTACTTC.

V usage is TRBV4-2 and J usage is TRBJ2-2; TRBD2 matches 11 bases. Per germline, CDR1 LGHNA and CDR2 YNFKEQ. The CDR3 covers 18 residues. The trim removed 0 bases at V and 4 bases at J, leaving 7 bases unmatched. The CDR3 sequence is CASSQEPLAGGSTGELFF. The CDR3 coding sequence is TGTGCCAGCAGCCAAGAACCTCTAGCGGGGGGTTCCACCGGGGAGCTGTTTTTT.

This clone has a handful of counts. The chain has TRBV7-6 and TRBJ2-7; TRBD1 agrees at 7 bases. CDR1 is SGHVS, CDR2 FNYEAQ, per germline. The ends lost 1 base at V and 7 bases at J; junction bases unmatched: 4. The CDR3 contains 13 residues. The CDR3 sequence is CASSLDRQGEQYF. In nucleotides, the CDR3 is TGTGCCAGCAGCTTAGACCGACAGGGAGAGCAGTACTTC.

The V gene is TRBV4-2, the J gene TRBJ2-7; weak D call: TRBD1 (7 bases). Germline CDR1 reads LGHNA; CDR2 reads YNFKEQ. The V end was cut by 4 bases, the J end by 5 bases, with 18 bases between. There are 15 residues in the CDR3. The CDR3 reads CASSPAGQPLHEQYF. Written as DNA, the CDR3 is TGTGCCAGCAGCCCCGCGGGACAGCCCCTTCACGAGCAGTACTTC.